This is a list of T cell receptor beta chains from one sample in a study of molecular identifiers for immune sequencing clone quantification. Each CDR3 protein gets one entry after TCRdb re-called the PCR reads with MiXCR. The table lists about 640,000 distinct CDR3 sequences, 15% to 20% of them singletons. Specimen: naive CD8+ T cells from blood, with Jurkat cell RNA spiked in. The receptors here all came from a human donor in good health. Some libraries in this study had Jurkat cell RNA spiked in. CDR3s include the opening cysteine and the closing phenylalanine or tryptophan. The order of the fields is J gene, D gene, CDR3 length, clone size, V gene, CDR3 DNA, CDR3 protein. D genes are given only for firm matches. Clone size is shown for a subset of rows, as once, few, many or a class of expanded clone.

>TRBJ2-7|-|15|-|TRBV6-2/TRBV6-3
TGTGCCAGCAGCCCCGCTGCGCGACTGGGCTACGAGCAGTACTTC
CASSPAARLGYEQYF
>TRBJ2-7|TRBD2|15|-|TRBV20-1
TGCAGTGCTAGAGAACTAGCGGGGGGCTCCTACGGGCAGTACTTC
CSARELAGGSYGQYF
>TRBJ2-7|-|10|many|TRBV9
TGTGCCAGCAGGGGGGCCGAGCAGTACTTC
CASRGAEQYF
>TRBJ1-2|-|13|many|TRBV6-5
TGTGCCAGCAGTTACGCATTACAGGGTGACTACACCTTC
CASSYALQGDYTF
>TRBJ2-7|-|14|few|TRBV29-1
TGCAGCGTTGAATTTAAGGGTCTCTCCTACGAGCAGTACTTC
CSVEFKGLSYEQYF
>TRBJ2-3|TRBD1|15|many|TRBV2
TGTGCCAGCAGTGACCCGGACAGGGGGCTGGATACGCAGTATTTT
CASSDPDRGLDTQYF
>TRBJ2-1|TRBD2|14|few|TRBV19
TGTGCCAGTAGTATGAGACTAGCCTATGGTGAGCAGTTCTTC
CASSMRLAYGEQFF
>TRBJ1-1|TRBD1|15|-|TRBV12-5
TGTGCTAGTGGTTTGGCTACAGGGGATTTCACTGAAGCTTTCTTT
CASGLATGDFTEAFF
>TRBJ2-1|-|16|-|TRBV28
TGTGCCAGCAGTTCCTACAGGGAGGGCTCCTACAATGAGCAGTTCTTC
CASSSYREGSYNEQFF
>TRBJ2-7|-|14|many|TRBV27
TGTGCCAGCAGTTTTGGGGTTGGACCCTACGAGCAGTACTTC
CASSFGVGPYEQYF
>TRBJ1-1|-|12|many|TRBV3-1
TGTGCCAGCAGCCACTTGAACACTGAAGCTTTCTTT
CASSHLNTEAFF
>TRBJ1-6|-|13|many|TRBV7-9
TGTGCCAGCAGCTCCGTCACGGATTCACCCCTCCACTTT
CASSSVTDSPLHF
>TRBJ1-4|TRBD1|15|many|TRBV9
TGTGCCAGCAGCGTACAGGGGGGAACTAATGAAAAACTGTTTTTT
CASSVQGGTNEKLFF
>TRBJ2-2|-|15|many|TRBV12-3/TRBV12-4
TGTGCCAGCAGTTTAGAAGGGTTGCATACCGGGGAGCTGTTTTTT
CASSLEGLHTGELFF
>TRBJ2-7|TRBD1|12|many|TRBV20-1
TGCAGTGCTCCCCGGACAGGCTACGAGCAGTACTTC
CSAPRTGYEQYF
>TRBJ1-1|TRBD1|14|-|TRBV6-5
TGTGCCAGCTCTCACAGGGGGATGAACACGGAAGTTTTCTTT
CASSHRGMNTEVFF
>TRBJ2-7|-|15|many|TRBV20-1
TGCAGTGCTAGAGGGCACTCCCCTACCCCCTACGAGCAGTACTTC
CSARGHSPTPYEQYF
>TRBJ1-1|-|12|many|TRBV7-9
TGTGCCAGCAACATGACGAACACTGAAGCTTTCTTT
CASNMTNTEAFF
>TRBJ2-5|TRBD2|16|-|TRBV28
TGTGCCAGCAGTTTCGAGGAGCGGGAGGGATTGGAGACCCAGTACTTC
CASSFEEREGLETQYF
>TRBJ1-4|-|21|many|TRBV24-1
TGTGCCACCAGTGATTTCTCGGGACCCTTTTCCCCTTTTTCAACTAATGAAAAACTGTTTTTT
CATSDFSGPFSPFSTNEKLFF
>TRBJ2-7|TRBD2|15|many|TRBV7-2
TGTGCCAGCAGCTCCACTAGCGGGGGGTTCTACGAGCAGTACTTC
CASSSTSGGFYEQYF
>TRBJ1-1|-|12|-|TRBV9
TGTGCCAGCAGCGGCCACAGGACTGAAGCTTTCTTT
CASSGHRTEAFF
>TRBJ1-1|-|14|few|TRBV5-1
TGCGCCAGCAGCTTGGGGCCGTCGACCACTGAAGCTTTCTTT
CASSLGPSTTEAFF
>TRBJ1-6|-|15|-|TRBV7-6
TGTGCCAGCAGCTTAGGACTGAACTGTAATTCACCCCTCCACTTT
CASSLGLNCNSPLHF
>TRBJ1-6|TRBD1|14|many|TRBV10-2
TGCGCCAGCAGCTCAACAGGGGGTGGCTCACCCCTCCACTTT
CASSSTGGGSPLHF
>TRBJ2-7|-|13|many|TRBV20-1
TGCAGTGCTAGGCGCAGGGGACCCTACGAGCAGTACTTC
CSARRRGPYEQYF
>TRBJ2-1|TRBD2|16|few|TRBV7-2
TGTGCCAGCAGCCGCCAGACTAGCGGCTCCTACAATGAGCAGTTCTTC
CASSRQTSGSYNEQFF
>TRBJ1-2|-|12|many|TRBV6-5
TGTGCCAGCAGAAGCACAGGGACGGGCTACACCTTC
CASRSTGTGYTF
>TRBJ2-1|TRBD2|18|-|TRBV7-9
TGTGCCAGCAGCTTAGCGGTGAAGGGGACTAGCGGGGACGATGAGCAGTTCTTC
CASSLAVKGTSGDDEQFF
>TRBJ1-5|TRBD1|14|many|TRBV2
TGTGCCAGCAGTGACGGGACAGGGTTACAGCCCCAGCATTTT
CASSDGTGLQPQHF
>TRBJ2-1|TRBD1|17|many|TRBV4-1
TGCGCCAGCAGCCACTATGTGGGACAGGGTTTCGACAATGAGCAGTTCTTC
CASSHYVGQGFDNEQFF
>TRBJ1-2|-|13|-|TRBV7-9
TGTGCCAGCATCCCCGGTACTAACTATGGCTACACCTTC
CASIPGTNYGYTF
>TRBJ2-1|TRBD2|16|few|TRBV4-3
TGCGCCAGCAGCCAAGATCGGGCTAGCGGGGATTACGAGCAGTTCTTC
CASSQDRASGDYEQFF
>TRBJ1-1|-|14|many|TRBV20-1
TGCAGTGCTCCCGAGGACGGGATGAACACTGAAGCTTTCTTT
CSAPEDGMNTEAFF
>TRBJ2-5|-|14|many|TRBV30
TGTGCCTGGAGTGTTGGAGGGTTCCAAGAGACCCAGTACTTC
CAWSVGGFQETQYF
>TRBJ1-1|-|13|many|TRBV25-1
TGTGCCAGCAGTGAATACATCGGACAGGAAGCTTTCTTT
CASSEYIGQEAFF
>TRBJ2-1|-|13|few|TRBV10-3
TGTGCCATCAGTCAGGGGTTCGGAGACGAGCAGTTCTTC
CAISQGFGDEQFF
>TRBJ2-1|-|12|many|TRBV12-5
TGTGCTAGTGGTACCGGGGGTCCTGAGCAGTTCTTC
CASGTGGPEQFF
>TRBJ1-4|TRBD1|16|many|TRBV7-9
TGTGCCAGCAGCTCCAAGGACAGGGTTCAGAATGAAAAACTGTTTTTT
CASSSKDRVQNEKLFF
>TRBJ1-5|TRBD1|13|-|TRBV6-1
TGTGTCAGCAGCACAGGGGGGAATCAGCCCCAGCATTTT
CVSSTGGNQPQHF